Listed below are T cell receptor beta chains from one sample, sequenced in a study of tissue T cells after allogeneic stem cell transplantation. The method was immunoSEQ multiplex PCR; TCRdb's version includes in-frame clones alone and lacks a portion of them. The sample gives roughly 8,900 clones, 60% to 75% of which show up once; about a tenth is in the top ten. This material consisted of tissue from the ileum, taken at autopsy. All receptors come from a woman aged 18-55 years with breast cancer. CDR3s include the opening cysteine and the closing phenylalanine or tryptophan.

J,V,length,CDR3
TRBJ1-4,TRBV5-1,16,CASSWGTGSNNEKLFF
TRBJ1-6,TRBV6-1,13,CASSEAYGSPLHF
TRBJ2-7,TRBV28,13,CASTPQRETRPHF
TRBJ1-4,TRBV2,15,CASATWTAANEKLFF
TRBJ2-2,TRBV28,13,CASSPPEAGELFF
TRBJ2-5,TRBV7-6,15,CASSLNYQGAETQYF
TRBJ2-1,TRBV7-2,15,CASSPGGGEGEEQFF
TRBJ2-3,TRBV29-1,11,CSVDREDTQYF
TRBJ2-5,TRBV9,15,CASSGRTSWEETQYF
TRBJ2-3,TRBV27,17,CASYVMGTSVRTDTQYF
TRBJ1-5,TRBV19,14,CASRDRESNQPQHF
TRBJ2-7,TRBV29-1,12,CSGRDRLDEQYF
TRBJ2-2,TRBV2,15,CASRPYSGDTGELFF
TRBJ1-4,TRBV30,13,CAWGAKGLEKLFF
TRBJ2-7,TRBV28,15,CASSPLEMVSYEQYF
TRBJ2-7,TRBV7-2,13,CASSRQLRGEQYF
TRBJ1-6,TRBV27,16,CASSPRGGTSNSPLHF
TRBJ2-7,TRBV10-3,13,CATQDRGRYEQYF
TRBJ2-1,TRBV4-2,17,CASSPREDGGSYNEQFF
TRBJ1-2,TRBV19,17,CASSILSSGGANYGYTF
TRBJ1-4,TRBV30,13,CAWSPQGPEKLFF
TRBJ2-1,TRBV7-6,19,CASSLAEKTLAGGSNEQFF
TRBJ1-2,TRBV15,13,CATSRTGTGGYTF
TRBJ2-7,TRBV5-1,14,CASSLVTDSYEQYF
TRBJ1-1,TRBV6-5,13,CASRQIMNTEAFF
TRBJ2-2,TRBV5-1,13,CASSLEGTGELFF
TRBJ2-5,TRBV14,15,CASSLLSGTGETQYF
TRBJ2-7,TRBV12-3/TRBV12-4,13,CASKLADSYEQYF
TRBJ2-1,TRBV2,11,CASGDNNEQFF
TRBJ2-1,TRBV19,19,CASSQEVGRAEFSYNEQFF
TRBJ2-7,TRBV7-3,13,CASSLTGQREQYF
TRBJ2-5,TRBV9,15,CASSASGGAYETQYF